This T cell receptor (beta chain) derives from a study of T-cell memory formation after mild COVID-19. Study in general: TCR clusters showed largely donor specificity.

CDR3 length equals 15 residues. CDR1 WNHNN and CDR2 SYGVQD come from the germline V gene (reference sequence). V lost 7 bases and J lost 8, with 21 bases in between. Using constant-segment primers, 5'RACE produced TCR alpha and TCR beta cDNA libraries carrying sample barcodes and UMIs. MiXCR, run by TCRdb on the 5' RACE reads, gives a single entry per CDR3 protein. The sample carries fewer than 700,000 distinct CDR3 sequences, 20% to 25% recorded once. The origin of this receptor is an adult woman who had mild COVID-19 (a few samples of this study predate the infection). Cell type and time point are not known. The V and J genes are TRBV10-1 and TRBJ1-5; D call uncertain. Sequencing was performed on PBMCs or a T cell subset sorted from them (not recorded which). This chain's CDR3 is CASTSVWSIGEPQHF. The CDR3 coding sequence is TGCGCCAGCACCTCTGTTTGGTCCATAGGCGAGCCCCAGCATTTT.